This paragraph reports one T cell receptor (beta chain). The antigen is undetermined. V was shortened by 1 base and J by 0 bases, with 8 bases between the two germline ends. The CDR3 length is 15 residues. Germline loops: CDR1 LNHNV, CDR2 YYDKDF (reference sequence). The assay was immunoSEQ multiplex PCR, and TCRdb's table has in-frame clones only and misses some. Of about 97,000 clones in the sample, 90% to 95% are singletons; the top ten hold about 3.4%. The selected patients with pancreatic ductal adenocarcinoma had surgery but no neoadjuvant therapy. These data originate in a study of T cells in pancreatic ductal adenocarcinoma. Findings of the study overall: Blood had more productive templates and around 8-fold more unique clonotypes than tumor. No significant tumor-blood clonality difference; means were about 0.11 and 0.072. Enrichment of CD45RO+ effector over naive T cells in tumors may bias clonality. This surgical cohort overrepresents the minority presenting with early-stage disease.

The origin of this receptor is a human donor with pancreatic ductal adenocarcinoma. Input material: PBMCs. The rearrangement links TRBV15 to TRBJ2-3; D is possibly TRBD2 (5 bases). CDR3 sequence (DNA): TGTGCCACCAGCAGAGCTAGCCCTAGCACAGATACGCAGTATTTT. It yields the protein CATSRASPSTDTQYF.